These T cell receptor beta chains were read from a single sample in a study of technical replicates of blood from a handful of donors. The method was immunoSEQ multiplex PCR; TCRdb's version includes in-frame clones alone and lacks a portion of them. Of fewer than 100,000 clones detected, around nine tenths appear once; the ten largest clones hold roughly 0.27%. Source material: T cells isolated from PBMCs. The source is a human donor in good health. CDR3s include the opening cysteine and the closing phenylalanine or tryptophan. D genes are given only for firm matches. Clone size is stated in some rows and not others, as once, few, many or a class when expanded.

>-|TRBD2|TRBJ2-7|16|TRBV11-2
CASRPELAGGPHEQYF
TGTGCCAGCCGACCGGAGTTAGCGGGAGGGCCCCACGAGCAGTACTTC
>-|-|TRBJ2-3|13|TRBV10-1
CATSPGSTDTQYF
TGCGCCACCTCCCCGGGTAGCACAGATACGCAGTATTTT
>-|TRBD2|TRBJ2-5|15|TRBV6-5
CASKRTSETGETQYF
TGTGCCAGCAAACGGACTAGCGAGACGGGAGAGACCCAGTACTTC
>-|TRBD2|TRBJ2-1|20|TRBV4-2
CASSQAPSGLAGVAGNEQFF
TGTGCCAGCAGCCAAGCCCCAAGTGGGTTAGCGGGAGTAGCGGGGAATGAGCAGTTCTTC
>-|-|TRBJ1-3|15|TRBV4-1
CASSQDTGAGNTIYF
TGCGCCAGCAGCCAAGATACGGGGGCTGGAAACACCATATATTTT
>once|-|TRBJ2-3|17|TRBV5-1
CASSLASGSGNTDTQYF
TGCGCCAGCAGCTTGGCTAGTGGCAGTGGAAACACAGATACGCAGTATTTT
>-|-|TRBJ1-2|13|TRBV11-3
CASSLRGKRGYTF
TGTGCCAGCAGCTTAAGGGGGAAACGCGGCTACACCTTC
>-|-|TRBJ1-4|13|TRBV6-5
CASRPREAEKLFF
TGTGCCAGCAGACCCAGGGAGGCTGAAAAACTGTTTTTT
>-|-|TRBJ2-7|13|TRBV7-6
CASSDDPTYEQYF
TGTGCCAGCAGCGACGACCCGACTTACGAGCAGTACTTC
>few|TRBD1|TRBJ1-5|18|TRBV7-6
CASSLGTGTFWSNQPQHF
TGTGCCAGCAGCCTCGGGACAGGGACATTTTGGAGCAATCAGCCCCAGCATTTT
>-|-|TRBJ1-6|14|TRBV5-4
CASSFFGGSAPLHF
TGTGCCAGCAGCTTCTTCGGGGGGTCGGCACCCCTCCACTTT
>-|-|TRBJ2-1|11|TRBV27
CASSSSREQFF
TGTGCCAGCAGTTCCTCGAGGGAGCAGTTCTTC
>-|TRBD1|TRBJ2-7|16|TRBV6-5
CASSYSEPGQGWEQYF
TGTGCCAGCAGTTACTCTGAACCGGGACAGGGGTGGGAGCAGTACTTC
>few|TRBD1|TRBJ1-2|13|TRBV5-1
CASSLDRGRGYTF
TGCGCCAGCAGCTTGGATAGGGGGCGCGGCTACACCTTC
>-|TRBD1|TRBJ1-4|14|TRBV4-1
CASRTGPENEKLFF
TGCGCCAGCCGGACAGGGCCGGAGAATGAAAAACTGTTTTTT
>-|-|TRBJ1-2|14|TRBV25-1
CASSGGQRNYGYTF
TGTGCCAGCAGTGGGGGACAAAGGAACTATGGCTACACCTTC
>-|-|TRBJ1-1|12|TRBV29-1
CSVVSRGTEAFF
TGCAGCGTTGTGAGTCGGGGCACTGAAGCTTTCTTT
>-|TRBD1|TRBJ1-2|18|TRBV25-1
CASSESGTGRGRHYGYTF
TGTGCCAGCAGTGAATCAGGGACAGGGCGGGGGCGACACTATGGCTACACCTTC
>-|TRBD1|TRBJ1-1|16|TRBV10-2
CASRKTGGLLNTEAFF
TGCGCCAGCCGAAAGACAGGGGGCCTCCTGAACACTGAAGCTTTCTTT
>-|-|TRBJ2-7|13|TRBV2
CASSEQVSYEQYF
TGTGCCAGCAGTGAACAGGTGTCCTACGAGCAGTACTTC
>-|TRBD1|TRBJ1-3|20|TRBV11-3
CASSLTLVIRQGSSGNTIYF
TGTGCCAGCAGCCTTACCCTTGTCATCAGACAGGGAAGTTCTGGAAACACCATATATTTT
>-|-|TRBJ1-4|15|TRBV5-1
CASSFRAAREEKLFF
TGCGCCAGCAGCTTCCGGGCCGCCCGGGAGGAAAAACTGTTTTTT
>-|TRBD1|TRBJ1-5|14|TRBV29-1
CSVGTGGADQPQHF
TGCAGCGTGGGTACAGGGGGCGCAGATCAGCCCCAGCATTTT
>-|TRBD2|TRBJ2-1|15|TRBV11-2
CASSSVTSGDNEQFF
TGTGCCAGCAGCTCGGTCACTAGCGGGGACAATGAGCAGTTCTTC
>-|-|TRBJ2-4|14|TRBV29-1
CSVGAVADKNIQYF
TGCAGCGTGGGGGCCGTCGCGGACAAAAACATTCAGTACTTC
>-|-|TRBJ2-7|13|TRBV27
CASSPTHHYEQYF
TGTGCCAGCAGTCCTACCCACCACTACGAGCAGTACTTC
>-|TRBD1|TRBJ1-2|14|TRBV5-5
CASSLFGTDYGYTF
TGTGCCAGCAGCCTATTTGGGACAGACTATGGCTACACCTTC
>-|-|TRBJ1-6|14|TRBV4-1
CASSPQRGNSPLHF
TGCGCCAGCAGCCCCCAAAGGGGGAATTCACCCCTCCACTTT
>-|-|TRBJ2-2|15|TRBV19
CASSKAIREAGELFF
TGTGCCAGTAGTAAGGCGATTAGGGAGGCCGGGGAGCTGTTTTTT
>-|-|TRBJ1-1|15|TRBV5-1
CASSSGTSVDTEAFF
TGCGCCAGCAGCAGCGGGACCAGTGTGGACACTGAAGCTTTCTTT
>-|-|TRBJ1-5|13|TRBV2
CASGQPIDQPQHF
TGTGCCAGTGGACAACCAATTGACCAGCCCCAGCATTTT
>few|-|TRBJ1-2|14|TRBV11-2
CASSLDRANYGYTF
TGTGCCAGCAGCTTGGACAGAGCTAACTATGGCTACACCTTC
>-|-|TRBJ2-3|15|TRBV7-8
CASSLGWTDTDTQYF
TGTGCCAGCAGCTTAGGCTGGACAGACACAGATACGCAGTATTTT
>-|TRBD1|TRBJ1-1|15|TRBV11-2
CASSFRQGPNTEAFF
TGTGCCAGCAGCTTCCGACAGGGGCCGAACACTGAAGCTTTCTTT
>-|TRBD1|TRBJ1-2|16|TRBV6-1
CASSVLSLDRRYGYTF
TGTGCCAGCAGTGTCCTCAGCCTGGACAGGAGGTATGGCTACACCTTC
>-|-|TRBJ1-1|14|TRBV5-1
CASSWRTVSTEAFF
TGCGCCAGCAGCTGGCGGACAGTAAGCACTGAAGCTTTCTTT
>-|TRBD2|TRBJ2-7|14|TRBV5-4
CASSLAGGPYEQYF
TGTGCCAGCAGTTTAGCGGGAGGGCCCTACGAGCAGTACTTC
>-|-|TRBJ1-1|16|TRBV28
CASSTPLWTQDTEAFF
TGTGCCAGCAGCACACCCCTTTGGACACAAGACACTGAAGCTTTCTTT
>-|TRBD1|TRBJ1-2|12|TRBV30
CAWSVQGLSYTF
TGTGCCTGGAGTGTACAGGGGCTCTCCTACACCTTC
>once|-|TRBJ1-3|12|TRBV7-2
CASSFTGNTIYF
TGTGCCAGCAGCTTTACAGGAAACACCATATATTTT
>-|TRBD1|TRBJ1-5|16|TRBV19
CASSHIRTGFDQPQHF
TGTGCCAGTAGCCACATCCGGACAGGGTTCGATCAGCCCCAGCATTTT
>-|-|TRBJ2-7|11|TRBV20-1
CSARDTYEQYF
TGCAGTGCTAGGGACACATACGAGCAGTACTTC
>-|-|TRBJ1-5|13|TRBV7-8
CASTSWGGQPQHF
TGTGCCAGCACCTCGTGGGGCGGACAGCCCCAGCATTTT
>-|TRBD1|TRBJ1-4|15|TRBV6-1
CASTLTRGANEKLFF
TGTGCCAGCACCCTTACCAGGGGGGCTAATGAAAAACTGTTTTTT
>-|TRBD1|TRBJ2-7|13|TRBV6-6
CASSYDRGYEQYF
TGTGCCAGCAGTTACGACAGGGGTTACGAGCAGTACTTC
>-|TRBD2|TRBJ2-5|18|TRBV9
CASSSGLAGARYQETQYF
TGTGCCAGCAGCTCCGGACTAGCGGGAGCGAGGTACCAAGAGACCCAGTACTTC
>-|-|TRBJ1-1|13|TRBV19
CASSPGGVTEAFF
TGTGCCAGTAGTCCCGGCGGGGTTACTGAAGCTTTCTTT
>-|-|TRBJ1-3|14|TRBV10-2
CASSDPGIVDTIYF
TGCGCCAGCAGTGACCCCGGGATTGTCGACACCATATATTTT
>-|-|TRBJ2-3|13|TRBV5-1
CASSLSSTDTQYF
TGCGCCAGCAGCTTGTCTAGCACAGATACGCAGTATTTT
>few|TRBD1|TRBJ2-7|15|TRBV27
CASSLSSGQPYEQYF
TGTGCCAGCAGTTTATCGTCGGGACAGCCCTACGAGCAGTACTTC
>-|-|TRBJ1-2|15|TRBV30
CAWSHAGNAGRGYTF
TGTGCCTGGAGTCACGCGGGGAACGCAGGGAGGGGCTACACCTTC
>-|TRBD1|TRBJ1-1|15|TRBV27
CASSFNPGQGTEAFF
TGTGCCAGCAGTTTCAACCCGGGACAGGGCACTGAAGCTTTCTTT
>once|-|TRBJ2-7|15|TRBV11-2
CASSSKPTGSYEQYF
TGTGCCAGCAGCTCGAAACCGACGGGCTCCTACGAGCAGTACTTC
>once|TRBD2|TRBJ2-5|14|TRBV11-3
CASSPLAGGETQYF
TGTGCCAGCAGCCCACTAGCGGGCGGGGAGACCCAGTACTTC
>-|TRBD1|TRBJ1-2|15|TRBV28
CASSAPSGTGVGYTF
TGTGCCAGCAGTGCCCCGTCCGGGACAGGGGTTGGCTACACCTTC
>-|-|TRBJ2-7|11|TRBV7-2
CASSHSYEQYF
TGTGCCAGCAGCCACTCCTACGAGCAGTACTTC